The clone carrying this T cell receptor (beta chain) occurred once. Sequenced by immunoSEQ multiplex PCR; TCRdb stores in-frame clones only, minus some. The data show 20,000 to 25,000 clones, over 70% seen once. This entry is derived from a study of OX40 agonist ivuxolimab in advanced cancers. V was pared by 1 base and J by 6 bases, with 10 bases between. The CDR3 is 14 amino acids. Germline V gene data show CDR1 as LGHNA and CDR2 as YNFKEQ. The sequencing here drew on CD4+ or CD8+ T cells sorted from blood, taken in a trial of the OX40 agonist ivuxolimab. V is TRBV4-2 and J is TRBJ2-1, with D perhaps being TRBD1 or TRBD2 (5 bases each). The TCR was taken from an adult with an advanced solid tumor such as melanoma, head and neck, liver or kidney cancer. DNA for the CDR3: TGTGCCAGCAGCCAAGCGGGACCCGGCAATGAGCAGTTCTTC. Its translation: CASSQAGPGNEQFF.